This TCR beta chain was documented in a study of control samples from healthy donors and cancer patients. The CDR3 has 15 amino acids. Trimming removed 4 bases from V and 7 bases from J; junction bases left unmatched: 8. CDR1 SGHNT and CDR2 YYREEE come from the germline V gene (reference sequence). Repertoires were generated with immunoSEQ multiplex PCR, while TCRdb's copy carries only in-frame clones and drops some. Of just over 150,000 clones in the sample, about 94% were seen once. The TCR was taken from a woman aged 40 to 50 in good health. The chain has TRBV5-4 and TRBJ1-4; 9 bases fit TRBD1. Sequenced sample: blood. The CDR3 loop is CASSPDRGALEKLFF. CDR3 coding DNA: TGTGCCAGCAGCCCCGACAGGGGGGCCCTTGAAAAACTGTTTTTT.